The clone carrying this T cell receptor beta chain came up a few times. This specimen comes from a study of T cell responses to AZD1222 COVID-19 vaccine. Measured with immunoSEQ multiplex PCR; TCRdb has only the in-frame clones, and not every one. The sample includes 90,000 to 150,000 clones, about 86% seen only once; the top ten take 15% to 20%. Looked up from germline, CDR1 is LGHDT and CDR2 is YNNKEL (reference sequence). The CDR3 length is 14 residues. Trimming took off 1 base at V and 11 bases at J, with 17 bases between the two ends. The V call is TRBV3-1 (or the pseudogene TRBV3-2), the J call TRBJ1-1; perhaps TRBD1 as D (6 bases). The source of this sequence is an adult who received the AZD1222 COVID-19 vaccine. Sequencing was performed on peripheral blood, taken 28 days after the second AZD1222 dose. Here the CDR3 reads CASSQAGAPYGAFF. DNA for the CDR3: TGTGCCAGCAGCCAAGCGGGGGCGCCCTACGGGGCTTTCTTT.